This T cell receptor (beta chain) was sequenced in a study of cytomegalovirus exposure and HLA in healthy donors (dated by TCRdb to 2016 to 2017). At the level of the whole study: According to an earlier analysis of 587 of the donors, about 179 million T cells yielded some 110 million unique TCR beta sequences and approximately 300 Gb of sequence data. About 300 gigabases of sequencing data and 70 million to 100 million unique TCR sequences were included in an early release covering roughly 600 HLA-typed donors. The genetic ancestry cluster associated with self-reported Caucasian donors included 65% to 90% of the 398 genotyped donors. The study was designed to test whether signatures of past pathogen exposure could be identified by cataloging public T cell receptors. The study used immunosequencing to profile the T cell repertoires of around 600 subjects and linked those repertoires to cytomegalovirus serostatus. A separate validation cohort of 100 to 150 different subjects was used in addition to the approximately 670-subject first cohort. High-throughput TCR immunosequencing, statistical association of individual TCRs with disease status, and machine learning were combined to predict cytomegalovirus infection status. A later analysis re-analyzed previously published TCR beta repertoires from hundreds of donors and added high-resolution HLA genotyping to study TCR occurrence patterns. Rather than using new phenotypic data, the later analysis identified candidate immune exposures from TCR beta sequences and from how often those sequences occurred across donors. To decide whether each TCR beta V gene segment behaved as functional or pseudogenic, an earlier analysis of approximately 590 of the donors relied on high-throughput TCR beta sequencing. Donor age, sex, ethnicity and CMV serostatus were compiled alongside the repertoire data. A later genetic analysis took genome-wide SNP genotypes for about 55% of the 666 donors and used that subset as a discovery cohort. Every discovery cohort repertoire had been produced on one sequencing platform. Class I and class II HLA loci were covered by the typing at four-digit resolution. Typing coverage differed by locus: A, B, C, DRB1 and DQB1 were typed in about 620-640 donors, DQA1 in 522, DPA1 in approximately 600, and DPB1 in roughly 470. Roughly 5 DR-DQ haplotypes were treated as single units for association and clustering because of strong linkage in the cohort. Among some 410 genotyped donors of the cohort, an average of around 240,000 unique TCR beta nucleotide sequences were sequenced per donor, about a sixth of them non-productive.

Library generation was performed with the immunoSEQ multiplex PCR assay. A mixture of 60 forward primers for TCR Vbeta segments and 13 reverse primers for TCR Jbeta segments was used in the multiplex PCR. The CDR3 region of rearranged TCR beta genes was amplified from genomic DNA by a multiplex PCR assay. The amplified TCR beta libraries were sequenced on the Illumina HiSeq System as 87-base-pair reads. In the source study's methods: Across the 700 or so repertoires, a later analysis counted around 80 million unique TCR beta chains, 8.5 million to 12 million of which were shared by at least two donors. Raw reads were error-corrected and collapsed into unique sequences with a nearest-neighbor algorithm that merged closely related sequences to remove PCR and sequencing errors. V, D and J gene segments were assigned by aligning CDR3 sequences to IMGT reference sequences. For a sequence to be retained, at least a six-nucleotide match to both a V gene segment and a J gene segment was required. A rearrangement counted as productive if the CDR3 had no stop codons and remained in frame with V and J, and every other rearrangement counted as non-productive. Following IMGT convention, CDR3 was defined as the stretch from the second conserved V-encoded cysteine up to the conserved J-encoded phenylalanine. The earlier analysis of about 560 of the donors excluded any sequence lacking an unambiguous match to a single V gene segment. In an earlier analysis of around 600 of the donors, V segments were called functional above 56.7% productive rearrangements and were called segregating when the between-donor standard deviation exceeded 5%. A statistical classification framework was developed to diagnose cytomegalovirus status using the catalog of TCR beta chain sequences. In a later analysis, TCR nucleotide sequences were compared against IMGT/GENE-DB human TR gene sequences so that V and J genes could be assigned. A later analysis assigned CDR3 sequences and most-parsimonious VDJ recombination scenarios with the TCRdist pipeline. In a later analysis, each TCR beta chain was defined by its CDR3 amino acid sequence together with its V-gene family, and reads without a unique V-gene family were excluded. To address suspected cross-contamination and a sequencing artifact, a later analysis removed some 620 highly shared, low-generation-probability nucleotide sequences. For each public chain, a later analysis derived a clonal expansion index from normalized ranks of inferred template counts within each repertoire. A later analysis computed generation probabilities with a VDJ recombination model fitted to out-of-frame rearrangements, and checked the results against IGoR. A later analysis scored TCR-TCR, TCR-HLA and TCR-CMV co-occurrence with hypergeometric tests, applying a repertoire-size bias correction to TCR pairs. In a later analysis, false discovery rates were estimated by permuting HLA or CMV assignments 20 times. In a later analysis, co-occurring TCRs were grouped with DBSCAN, and TCRdist sequence similarity was added when clustering was performed within HLA-allele-positive subsets. Co-occurrence clustering excluded repertoires with fewer than 30,000 or more than 120,000 public chains, plus five with anomalous nucleotide sharing. Sourced from immuneACCESS, this table was stored by TCRdb with only in-frame sequences that have V and J called. A share of the clones is absent; for the studies checked, an unresolved V gene accounts for under half, and the remainder has no known explanation. That table furnishes V, J and clone size, whereas the DNA furnished D and trimming. This specimen's table enumerates 130,000 or so clones. Jointly, the top ten make up 2% of the sample.

In regard to this clone: Its antigen remains undetermined.

The cohort consisted of hundreds of healthy bone marrow donors. Cohort members were all nominally healthy when sampled, although unrecorded immune exposures were likely present. The donor was CMV seronegative and belonged to the group of over 350 seronegative cohort members. A peripheral blood sample was collected from each donor, and TCR beta sequencing was performed on peripheral blood mononuclear cells. Genomic DNA extraction from the blood cell samples was performed with the Qiagen DNeasy Blood Extraction Kit. CDR1 and CDR2 were assigned from the germline V gene as SGHTS and YDEGEE. V is shortened by 1 base, J by 8 bases, and the region joining them spans 12 bases. CDR3 length: 13 amino acids, cysteine to phenylalanine. Only the CDR3 region is kept as DNA, spanning 39 bases read in frame from base 1. What the work shows at the level of the full study, not this receptor alone: In a later genetic analysis, fewer N-insertions in productive TCRs were reported among donors in an Asian-associated ancestry cluster than the 666-donor mean. The authors suggested that the approach could potentially be generalized to other disease states and immunological phenotypes. While some public TCRs were present in many individuals, most TCR sequences turned up only very rarely across donors. In a later analysis, TCR association rates were found to vary across HLA loci, with the most associated TCRs seen for DRB1 alleles and the fewest for HLA-C alleles. Several of the top co-occurrence clusters appeared to be linked to parvovirus B19, influenza, CMV and Epstein-Barr virus, according to a later analysis. In an earlier analysis of about 600 of the donors, most TCR beta V segments appeared in productive rearrangements about 90% or about 30% of the time, broadly matching IMGT annotations. Roughly uniform sequencing depth across donors was assumed in presence/absence analyses, although this assumption may not hold. Because the 87-base-pair reads could not distinguish some IMGT-functional V segments, including TRBV6-2 and TRBV6-3, those segments were excluded. The study listed approximately 150 TCR beta chains as associated with cytomegalovirus. Three of the identified cytomegalovirus-associated TCR beta chains were confirmed in vitro to be specific for cytomegalovirus antigens. The classifier was reported to diagnose cytomegalovirus status with high specificity and sensitivity in both the original cohort and the validation cohort. In this cohort, only TCR beta chains were sequenced, and detectable features were limited by the absence of alpha or paired-chain data. Because counts were too low, roughly 17 rarely observed V segments, including chromosome 9 orphons, were left out of the earlier analysis of about 620 of the donors. At a false discovery rate of 0.05, a later analysis linked under 20,000 TCR beta sequences to specific HLA alleles. The only immune exposure information available for the cohort was CMV serostatus. A further reported finding was that TCR beta sequences accurately predicted the HLA-A and HLA-B alleles for most subjects in the first cohort. An association between a missense DCLRE1C variant and V-gene and J-gene trimming of TCR beta chains was found in a later genetic analysis and replicated in an independent cohort. Correlated functional status among segregating V segments might reflect linkage disequilibrium, but an unknown experimental factor could not be ruled out. Because HLA typing was unavailable for some donors at each locus, only the typed subset was used in association tests. A later analysis found that most CMV-associated TCR beta chains appeared HLA-restricted, with HLA associations seemingly driven largely by CMV exposure. When HLA alleles, especially DR and DQ, strongly co-occurred, attributing TCR associations to individual alleles was difficult. In a later analysis, HLA-associated TCR beta chains were found to be more clonally expanded and to have lower generation probabilities than equally common non-associated chains. A group of highly shared sequence variants was considered likely to be a technical artifact of the sequencing pipeline.

In this chain, TRBV5-8 is recombined with TRBJ1-1, with the D gene uncertain. The material sequenced was PBMCs. The TCR originated in a woman aged 55-75 years in good health and CMV-seronegative. The sequence in DNA is TGTGCCAGCAGCTTGTACAGCTACCTCGAAGCTTTCTTT. Protein translation: CASSLYSYLEAFF. The variable domain in full, with residues beyond the CDR3 obtained from the reference TRBV5-8 and TRBJ1-1 genes, is EAGVTQSPTHLIKTRGQQATLRCSPISGHTSVYWYQQALGLGLQFLLWYDEGEERNRGNFPPRFSGRQFPNYSSELNVNALELEDSALYLCASSLYSYLEAFFGQGTRLTVV.